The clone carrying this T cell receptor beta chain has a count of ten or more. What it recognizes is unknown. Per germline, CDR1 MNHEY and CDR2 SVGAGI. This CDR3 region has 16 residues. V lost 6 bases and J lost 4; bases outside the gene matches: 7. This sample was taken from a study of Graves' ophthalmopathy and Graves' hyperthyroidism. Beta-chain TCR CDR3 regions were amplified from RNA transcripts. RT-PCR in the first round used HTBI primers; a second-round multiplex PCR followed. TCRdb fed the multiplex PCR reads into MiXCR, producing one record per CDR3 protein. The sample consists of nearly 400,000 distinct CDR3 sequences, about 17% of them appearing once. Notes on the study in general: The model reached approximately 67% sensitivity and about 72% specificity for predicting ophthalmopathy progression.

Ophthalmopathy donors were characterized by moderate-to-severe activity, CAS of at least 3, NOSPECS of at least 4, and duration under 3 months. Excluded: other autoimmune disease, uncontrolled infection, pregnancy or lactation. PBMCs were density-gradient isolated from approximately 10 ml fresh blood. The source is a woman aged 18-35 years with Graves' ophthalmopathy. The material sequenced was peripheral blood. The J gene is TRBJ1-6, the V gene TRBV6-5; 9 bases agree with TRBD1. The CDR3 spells CASSTGTGYYNSPLHF. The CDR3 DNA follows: TGTGCCAGCAGCACCGGGACAGGGTATTATAATTCACCCCTCCACTTT.